Listed here are 17 T cell receptor beta chains from one sample, sequenced in a study of cytomegalovirus exposure and HLA in healthy donors. The PCR used 60 Vbeta and 13 Jbeta primers. Repertoires were generated with immunoSEQ multiplex PCR, while TCRdb's copy carries only in-frame clones and drops some. The table lists around 95,000 clones, less than 85% of them singletons, with approximately 1.8% in the top ten. Input material: PBMCs. These receptors came from a male donor in good health and CMV-seronegative.

The chain has TRBV13 and TRBJ1-1; D may be TRBD1 (5 bases). The germline V and J ends were trimmed by 4 bases and 4 bases, with 19 bases remaining between them. Per the germline V gene, CDR1 is PRHDT and CDR2 is FYEKMQ (reference sequence). The CDR3 runs to 16 residues. The CDR3 sequence is CASSSYTQAGLTEAFF. In DNA form, the CDR3 reads TGTGCCAGCAGCTCGTACACCCAGGCAGGGCTCACTGAAGCTTTCTTT. The whole variable domain, remainder taken from reference TRBV13 and TRBJ1-1, is AAGVIQSPRHLIKEKRETATLKCYPIPRHDTVYWYQQGPGQDPQFLISFYEKMQSDKGSIPDRFSAQQFSDYHSELNMSSLELGDSALYFCASSSYTQAGLTEAFFGQGTRLTVV.

This clone has just a few counts. The chain combines TRBV28 with TRBJ2-7; D gene ambiguous. Germline lookup yields CDR1 MDHEN and CDR2 SYDVKM. V was shortened by 2 bases and J by 3 bases, with 14 bases between the two germline ends. CDR3 length: 15 amino acids. CDR3 protein: CASSLTLWADYEQYF. The CDR3 DNA sequence: TGTGCCAGCAGTTTAACCCTATGGGCAGACTACGAGCAGTACTTC.

V gene TRBV9 combines with J gene TRBJ2-7; TRBD2 matches 14 bases. Germline V lookup: CDR1 SGDLS, CDR2 YYNGEE. V dropped 4 bases and J dropped 3; count of bases not matched to a gene: 9. This CDR3 is 17 amino acids long. CDR3 DNA sequence: TGTGCCAGCAGCTCCGGACTAGCGGGAGGACTTAGCTACGAGCAGTACTTC. Translation: CASSSGLAGGLSYEQYF.

This clone was seen only a few times. The chain uses TRBV5-6 and TRBJ2-1; TRBD2 agrees at 7 bases. The CDR3 is 16 amino acids. Germline V gene sequence: CDR1 SGHDT, CDR2 YYEEEE. Trimming cost V 1 base and J 0 bases; bases outside gene matches: 4. In nucleotides, the CDR3 is TGTGCCAGCAGCTTGCAAGCGGGACTCTCCTACAATGAGCAGTTCTTC. This encodes CASSLQAGLSYNEQFF.

The table lists this clone with a few counts. This sequence joins TRBV28 and TRBJ2-7; 8 bases map to TRBD2. CDR1 MDHEN and CDR2 SYDVKM come from the germline V gene. The CDR3 runs to 15 residues. V was clipped by 4 bases and J by 4 bases; unmatched bases: 9. The CDR3: CASSSTTGTSYEQYF. The CDR3 DNA sequence: TGTGCCAGCAGTTCCACAACCGGGACTAGTTACGAGCAGTACTTC. Drawing the rest from reference TRBV28 and TRBJ2-7, the complete variable domain is DVKVTQSSRYLVKRTGEKVFLECVQDMDHENMFWYRQDPGLGLRLIYFSYDVKMKEKGDIPEGYSVSREKKERFSLILESASTNQTSMYLCASSSTTGTSYEQYFGPGTRLTVT.

The genes are TRBV28 and TRBJ1-1, with 7 bases identical to TRBD1. V lost 8 bases, J lost 1 base, and 7 bases stayed unmatched. This CDR3 has 14 residues. CDR1 and CDR2 from the germline V gene are MDHEN and SYDVKM. The CDR3 nucleotides are TGTGCCAGCGGAAGGGGGCTTGGGAACACTGAAGCTTTCTTT. Its translation: CASGRGLGNTEAFF.

This sequence joins TRBV11-3 and TRBJ2-1, with 9 nucleotides matching TRBD1. Trimming at V came to 5 bases and at J to 2 bases, leaving 4 bases not matched to a gene. The CDR3 totals 15 residues. Germline CDR1 and CDR2: SGHNT and YENEEA. The CDR3, as DNA: TGTGCCAGCAGCCCGGGGACAGGGACCTACAATGAGCAGTTCTTC. Translation gives CASSPGTGTYNEQFF.

The rearrangement joins TRBV5-1 to TRBJ2-2, with D tentatively TRBD1 (5 bases). The CDR3 length is 15 residues. The V end was cut by 0 bases, the J end by 4 bases, with 10 bases between. Germline V gene data show CDR1 as SGHRS and CDR2 as YFSETQ. In DNA form, the CDR3 reads TGCGCCAGCAGCTTGGATGGCAGGGTCACCGGGGAGCTGTTTTTT. Translation: CASSLDGRVTGELFF.

This chain joins TRBV6-5 and TRBJ2-7; 10 positions agree with TRBD2. CDR1 is MNHEY and CDR2 is SVGAGI in the germline V gene. The V and J ends lost 5 bases and 0 bases, in that order; junction bases with no gene match: 1. CDR3 length: 14 amino acids. The CDR3 DNA sequence: TGTGCCAGCAGTACTAGCGGGGACTCCTACGAGCAGTACTTC. It specifies CASSTSGDSYEQYF.

CDR3 bases: TGCGCCAGCACTGAGACTAGCGGGAGGGCCGGGGAGACCCAGTACTTC. This gives the protein CASTETSGRAGETQYF. The V call is TRBV5-1, the J call TRBJ2-5; 14 nucleotides align to TRBD2. CDR3 length: 16 amino acids. V shed 6 bases and J 5 bases; nucleotides not matched to a gene: 9. CDR1 is SGHRS and CDR2 is YFSETQ in the germline V gene.

The V and J genes are TRBV5-5 and TRBJ2-2; D uncertain. Germline lookup yields CDR1 SGHKS and CDR2 YYEKEE (reference sequence). V lost 0 bases, J lost 3 bases, and 6 bases lay in between. The CDR3 runs 14 residues. The CDR3 nucleotides read TGTGCCAGCAGCTTGGGCCAGGACACCGGGGAGCTGTTTTTT. Amino acids: CASSLGQDTGELFF.

This sequence joins TRBV5-1 and TRBJ2-5, with TRBD1 as a possible D gene (5 bases). This CDR3 is built from 14 residues. The germline V and J ends were trimmed by 1 base and 2 bases, with 9 bases remaining between them. Germline V gene data show CDR1 as SGHRS and CDR2 as YFSETQ. The CDR3 protein is CASSLPQGQETQYF. As DNA, the CDR3 is TGCGCCAGCAGCTTGCCTCAGGGTCAAGAGACCCAGTACTTC.

The CDR3 sequence is CASTPGQGFGETQYF. The CDR3 nucleotides read TGTGCCAGCACCCCGGGACAGGGGTTCGGAGAGACCCAGTACTTC. The chain couples TRBV28 to TRBJ2-5, with 10 bases fitting TRBD1. The CDR3 runs to 15 residues. Germline V lookup: CDR1 MDHEN, CDR2 SYDVKM. The junction had 9 bases not matched to a gene; V was cut back by 7 bases and J by 4 bases.

The J gene is TRBJ2-5, the V gene TRBV2; 13 bases agree with TRBD2. The CDR3 loop spans 17 amino acids. V shed 2 bases and J 3 bases; nucleotides not matched to a gene: 6. Per germline, CDR1 SNHLY and CDR2 FYNNEI. CDR3 in amino acids: CASSERGTSGIKETQYF. The CDR3, as DNA: TGTGCCAGCAGTGAAAGGGGGACTAGCGGGATAAAAGAGACCCAGTACTTC. Complete variable domain (other parts from reference TRBV2 and TRBJ2-5): EPEVTQTPSHQVTQMGQEVILRCVPISNHLYFYWYRQILGQKVEFLVSFYNNEISEKSEIFDDQFSVERPDGSNFTLKIRSTKLEDSAMYFCASSERGTSGIKETQYFGPGTRLLVL.

The rearrangement links TRBV5-1 to TRBJ2-1; 13 nucleotides align to TRBD2. J was trimmed by 1 base and V by 3 bases; bases with no gene match: 4. The germline V gene has CDR1 SGHRS and CDR2 YFSETQ. This CDR3 contains 17 residues. The CDR3, as DNA: TGCGCCAGCAGCTCCGGGACTAGCGGGATATCCTACAATGAGCAGTTCTTC. Protein sequence: CASSSGTSGISYNEQFF.

CDR3 residues: CASSRGGERDYGYTF. The CDR3 nucleotides read TGTGCCAGCAGCCGGGGGGGGGAGAGGGACTATGGCTACACCTTC. V usage is TRBV27 and J usage is TRBJ1-2; a weak D match, TRBD1 (5 bases). Germline CDR1 is MNHEY and CDR2 is SMNVEV (reference sequence). The CDR3 has 15 residues. Trimming shortened V by 6 bases and J by 3 bases, and 17 bases separated the two germline ends.

This clone was seen more than once but under ten times. The chain employs TRBV11-3 and TRBJ2-1; 11 nucleotides match TRBD1. After removal of 5 bases from V and 7 bases from J, the junction contained 7 bases not matched to a gene. Germline loops: CDR1 SGHNT, CDR2 YENEEA. CDR3 length: 15 amino acids. Here the CDR3 reads CASSPGQGARNEQFF. The CDR3 nucleotides read TGTGCCAGCAGCCCAGGACAGGGGGCGAGGAATGAGCAGTTCTTC.